The present TCR beta chain was sequenced within a study of T cells in Graves' hyperthyroidism and ophthalmopathy. The CDR3 runs 17 residues. The germline V gene encodes CDR1 SGHTA and CDR2 FQGTGA. Trimming stripped 5 bases from V and 2 bases from J, with 22 bases between. Patients aged 18 to 65 had newly diagnosed hyperthyroidism that had lasted under 2 months. The blood sample dates from first hyperthyroidism diagnosis, preceding any ophthalmopathy symptoms. This clonotype has at least ten counts. The antigen is not known. RNA transcripts served as the template for amplifying TCR beta CDR3 regions. In the first-round RT-PCR of the TCR CDR3, the HTBI primer set was used. TCRdb redid the calling of the multiplex PCR reads with MiXCR, one entry per CDR3 protein. The data contain 370,000 or so distinct CDR3 sequences, approximately 12% of them seen just once; the ten biggest clones take up under 25%. Overall study findings and caveats: It was a median roughly 6.5 months before onset that the model predicted ophthalmopathy.

The chain employs TRBV7-3 and TRBJ2-7; D is possibly TRBD1 or TRBD2 (5 bases each). The receptor was isolated from a man aged 25 to 40 with Graves' hyperthyroidism that later progressed to Graves' ophthalmopathy. Source material: blood. Here the CDR3 DNA reads TGTGCCAGCAGCCCCCGGGGCTATAGAGATCCACCCTACGAGCAGTACTTC. Its protein product is CASSPRGYRDPPYEQYF.